This T cell receptor (beta chain) stems from a study of cytotoxic CD8 clonotypes in ibrutinib-treated CLL. Overall study context: Among responders, about 25 were partial and 2 complete; after median roughly 65 months, roughly 14 stayed remitted and some 12 progressed. Averaging across samples gave about 230,000 productive templates and roughly 90,000 productive rearrangements. Study-wide findings and caveats: Under treatment, the uncommon public clonotypes either contracted or remained stable.

About this clone: Its target is unknown.

Sequenced by immunoSEQ multiplex PCR; TCRdb stores in-frame clones only, minus some. The top ten clones hold around 20% of a sample with 52,000 or so clones, roughly 80% of them seen once. This clonotype originated in a human donor with chronic lymphocytic leukemia. The input for sequencing was PBMCs, taken after 24 months of ibrutinib treatment.

This CDR3 is CASSSIVASTDTQYF. CDR3 nucleotides: TGTGCCAGCAGTTCAATAGTGGCTAGCACAGATACGCAGTATTTT. This chain connects TRBV27 to TRBJ2-3, with no clear D. V gave up 4 bases and J gave up 0 bases, with 11 bases separating them. CDR3 length equals 15 residues. The V gene's germline CDR1 is MNHEY and CDR2 SMNVEV (reference sequence).